The rows below give T cell receptor beta chains drawn from one sample of a study of blood T cell repertoires in COVID-19. Here immunoSEQ multiplex PCR was the method, and the copy in TCRdb shows in-frame clones only, minus some. The repertoire has roughly 400,000 clones, over 75% of them found once; the top ten carry 1% to 1.3%. The sample comprised PBMCs or T cells enriched from blood (not recorded which). Receptors were obtained from a man aged 25 to 40 who had recovered from COVID-19. CDR3s include the opening cysteine and the closing phenylalanine or tryptophan. The D gene is left open where the match is weak. Clone size, where shown, is once, few, many, or a class for clones that have expanded.

d_call: NA
v_call: TRBV28
j_call: TRBJ2-7
clone_size: NA
cdr3_nt: TGTGCCAGCAGTTTAAAGGCCGCTTTAGCGTACGAGCAGTACTTC
cdr3_aa: CASSLKAALAYEQYF

d_call: NA
v_call: TRBV21-1
j_call: TRBJ1-1
clone_size: few
cdr3_nt: TGTGCCAGCAGCAAAGGGTGTGGGAGGGATGAAGCTTTCTTT
cdr3_aa: CASSKGCGRDEAFF

d_call: TRBD2
v_call: TRBV9
j_call: TRBJ2-1
clone_size: NA
cdr3_nt: TGTGCCAGCAGCGCGACCTTAAGCGGGAGGGGGTACAATGAGCAGTTCTTC
cdr3_aa: CASSATLSGRGYNEQFF

d_call: TRBD1
v_call: TRBV18
j_call: TRBJ2-1
clone_size: NA
cdr3_nt: TGTGCCAGCTCACCACCGGGACAGGAGTACAATGAGCAGTTCTTC
cdr3_aa: CASSPPGQEYNEQFF

d_call: TRBD2
v_call: TRBV4-1
j_call: TRBJ2-5
clone_size: once
cdr3_nt: TGCGCCAGCAGCCAACAAACTAGCGGGAGCTTAGAGACCCAGTACTTC
cdr3_aa: CASSQQTSGSLETQYF

d_call: NA
v_call: TRBV4-1
j_call: TRBJ2-5
clone_size: NA
cdr3_nt: TGCGCCAGCAGTCCGGGACAAAGGGAGACCCAGTACTTC
cdr3_aa: CASSPGQRETQYF

d_call: TRBD2
v_call: TRBV15
j_call: TRBJ2-5
clone_size: NA
cdr3_nt: TGTGCCACCAGCAGAGAGCGGGGACTACACCAAGAGACCCAGTACTTC
cdr3_aa: CATSRERGLHQETQYF

d_call: NA
v_call: TRBV7-9
j_call: TRBJ2-7
clone_size: NA
cdr3_nt: TGTGCCAGCAGCTTAGCACCGGGAGACTCGTACGAGCAGTACTTC
cdr3_aa: CASSLAPGDSYEQYF

d_call: NA
v_call: TRBV13
j_call: TRBJ1-1
clone_size: NA
cdr3_nt: TGTGCCAGCAGCTGGGGAGGTCCTGAAGCTTTCTTT
cdr3_aa: CASSWGGPEAFF

d_call: NA
v_call: TRBV4-1
j_call: TRBJ2-1
clone_size: once
cdr3_nt: TGCGCCAGCAGCCAAGGAACCGAGTTTAGGGGTGAGCAGTTCTTC
cdr3_aa: CASSQGTEFRGEQFF

d_call: TRBD1
v_call: TRBV29-1
j_call: TRBJ1-1
clone_size: NA
cdr3_nt: TGCAGCGTTGTTGTCAGGGGGCGCTGGAACACTGAAGCTTTCTTT
cdr3_aa: CSVVVRGRWNTEAFF

d_call: NA
v_call: TRBV6-6
j_call: TRBJ2-7
clone_size: once
cdr3_nt: TGTGCCAGCCGAGCGACAGGATTCTCCTACGAGCAGTACTTC
cdr3_aa: CASRATGFSYEQYF

d_call: NA
v_call: TRBV9
j_call: TRBJ2-1
clone_size: NA
cdr3_nt: TGTGCCAGCAGCGTACCCCTAGCCTCCACGGGCCCCTACAATGAGCAGTTCTTC
cdr3_aa: CASSVPLASTGPYNEQFF

d_call: NA
v_call: TRBV3-1/TRBV3-2
j_call: TRBJ1-6
clone_size: NA
cdr3_nt: TGTGCCAGCAGCCAAGAATACAGGCTGTCACCCCTCCACTTT
cdr3_aa: CASSQEYRLSPLHF

d_call: TRBD2
v_call: TRBV3-1/TRBV3-2
j_call: TRBJ2-2
clone_size: once
cdr3_nt: TGTGCCAGCAGCGCCCGACTAGCAATCACCGGGGAGCTGTTTTTT
cdr3_aa: CASSARLAITGELFF

d_call: NA
v_call: TRBV18
j_call: TRBJ1-1
clone_size: few
cdr3_nt: TGTGCCAGCTCACCTGGGGGGGGGCGAGGGACTGAAGCTTTCTTT
cdr3_aa: CASSPGGGRGTEAFF

d_call: TRBD2
v_call: TRBV10-3
j_call: TRBJ2-1
clone_size: once
cdr3_nt: TGTGCCATCAGTGGAAGGACTAGCGGGGTAAGCTCCTACAATGAGCAGTTCTTC
cdr3_aa: CAISGRTSGVSSYNEQFF

d_call: NA
v_call: TRBV6-5
j_call: TRBJ1-2
clone_size: NA
cdr3_nt: TGTGCCGCCTACAGGCTTAACTATGGCTACACCTTC
cdr3_aa: CAAYRLNYGYTF

d_call: TRBD1
v_call: TRBV6-5
j_call: TRBJ1-2
clone_size: NA
cdr3_nt: TGTGCCAGCAGAGACAGGGTCTATGGCTACACCTTC
cdr3_aa: CASRDRVYGYTF

d_call: NA
v_call: TRBV5-8
j_call: TRBJ1-5
clone_size: once
cdr3_nt: TGTGCCAGCAGCTTGGCATTACGTCAGAGCAATCAGCCCCAGCATTTT
cdr3_aa: CASSLALRQSNQPQHF

d_call: TRBD2
v_call: TRBV19
j_call: TRBJ2-7
clone_size: NA
cdr3_nt: TGTGCCAGTAGTCAACTAGCGGGAGCCGCCTACGAGCAGTACTTC
cdr3_aa: CASSQLAGAAYEQYF

d_call: TRBD1
v_call: TRBV5-1
j_call: TRBJ1-6
clone_size: NA
cdr3_nt: TGCGCCAGCAAGGGTGTGTGGCTGAAGGGACAGGGAGATTCACCCCTCCACTTT
cdr3_aa: CASKGVWLKGQGDSPLHF

d_call: TRBD1
v_call: TRBV6-4
j_call: TRBJ1-6
clone_size: NA
cdr3_nt: TGTGCCAGCAGGGAGGGACAGGGGTCAACCCTCCACTTT
cdr3_aa: CASREGQGSTLHF

d_call: NA
v_call: TRBV19
j_call: TRBJ2-1
clone_size: NA
cdr3_nt: TGTGCCAGTAGTATACAGGTCGTAGGTGAGCAGTTCTTC
cdr3_aa: CASSIQVVGEQFF

d_call: TRBD2
v_call: TRBV28
j_call: TRBJ2-7
clone_size: NA
cdr3_nt: TGTGCCAGCAGTCAGGTAGCGGGAGGCTCCTACGAGCAGTACTTC
cdr3_aa: CASSQVAGGSYEQYF

d_call: NA
v_call: TRBV12-3/TRBV12-4
j_call: TRBJ1-5
clone_size: NA
cdr3_nt: TGTGCCAGCAGTTGGCAGGGTGGGCAGCCCCAGCATTTT
cdr3_aa: CASSWQGGQPQHF

d_call: TRBD2
v_call: TRBV5-1
j_call: TRBJ2-1
clone_size: NA
cdr3_nt: TGCGCCAGCAGCTTTAGCGGGAGTGGGACCAATGAGCAGTTCTTC
cdr3_aa: CASSFSGSGTNEQFF

d_call: NA
v_call: TRBV29-1
j_call: TRBJ2-5
clone_size: NA
cdr3_nt: TGCAGCGTGGCCGGGAGTAGAGAGACCCAGTACTTC
cdr3_aa: CSVAGSRETQYF

d_call: NA
v_call: TRBV6-5
j_call: TRBJ2-2
clone_size: NA
cdr3_nt: TGTGCCAGCAGTAGGACAGCTACCACCGGGGAGCTGTTTTTT
cdr3_aa: CASSRTATTGELFF

d_call: NA
v_call: TRBV2
j_call: TRBJ2-2
clone_size: NA
cdr3_nt: TGTGCCAGCAAGGAGGGAGTAAGCACCGGGGAGCTGTTTTTT
cdr3_aa: CASKEGVSTGELFF

d_call: NA
v_call: TRBV2
j_call: TRBJ1-5
clone_size: NA
cdr3_nt: TGTGCCAGCAGTGATCAACAGGGATTACAGCCCCAGCATTTT
cdr3_aa: CASSDQQGLQPQHF

d_call: NA
v_call: TRBV14
j_call: TRBJ2-2
clone_size: once
cdr3_nt: TGTGCCAGTAAAGGACAGTTGAACACCGGGGAGCTGTTTTTT
cdr3_aa: CASKGQLNTGELFF

d_call: TRBD1
v_call: TRBV13
j_call: TRBJ1-2
clone_size: NA
cdr3_nt: TGTGCCAGCAGCTTGGCGCAGCCGGGACAGGAGTATGGCTACACCTTC
cdr3_aa: CASSLAQPGQEYGYTF

d_call: NA
v_call: TRBV12-3/TRBV12-4
j_call: TRBJ2-2
clone_size: NA
cdr3_nt: TGTGCCAGCAGTTTCCGGGGAGCCGGGGAGCTGTTTTTT
cdr3_aa: CASSFRGAGELFF

d_call: TRBD1
v_call: TRBV5-6
j_call: TRBJ2-5
clone_size: NA
cdr3_nt: TGTGCCAGCAGCTCCGGGACAGGCCAAGAGACCCAGTACTTC
cdr3_aa: CASSSGTGQETQYF

d_call: TRBD2
v_call: TRBV5-4
j_call: TRBJ2-5
clone_size: NA
cdr3_nt: TGTGCCAGCAGCTTGTACGGGGGGGAGACCCAGTACTTC
cdr3_aa: CASSLYGGETQYF

d_call: NA
v_call: TRBV3-1/TRBV3-2
j_call: TRBJ1-2
clone_size: NA
cdr3_nt: TGTGCCAGCAGCCCCTTGGCCTACTATGGCTACACCTTC
cdr3_aa: CASSPLAYYGYTF

d_call: NA
v_call: TRBV3-1/TRBV3-2
j_call: TRBJ1-4
clone_size: NA
cdr3_nt: TGTGCCAGCAGCCAAGAGTCTAGCCATGGAACTAATGAAAAACTGTTTTTT
cdr3_aa: CASSQESSHGTNEKLFF

d_call: NA
v_call: TRBV7-3
j_call: TRBJ2-2
clone_size: NA
cdr3_nt: TGTGCCAGCAGCTTAAACTCGGGGATGAGCACCGGGGAGCTGTTTTTT
cdr3_aa: CASSLNSGMSTGELFF

d_call: TRBD2
v_call: TRBV5-1
j_call: TRBJ2-1
clone_size: NA
cdr3_nt: TGCGCCAGCAGCTTGGGACTAGCGGGAGGGCCCGACAATGAGCAGTTCTTC
cdr3_aa: CASSLGLAGGPDNEQFF

d_call: TRBD2
v_call: TRBV27
j_call: TRBJ2-5
clone_size: few
cdr3_nt: TGTGCCAGCAGTTCAACTAGCGGAAGAGAGACCCAGTACTTC
cdr3_aa: CASSSTSGRETQYF

d_call: NA
v_call: TRBV30
j_call: TRBJ2-1
clone_size: NA
cdr3_nt: TGTGCCTGGAGTGTAATTGGAGAACTAGTCCCCTCCTACAATGAGCAGTTCTTC
cdr3_aa: CAWSVIGELVPSYNEQFF

d_call: NA
v_call: TRBV28
j_call: TRBJ1-5
clone_size: few
cdr3_nt: TGTGCCAGCAGTTTACCTCTGGGGGGACATCAGCCCCAGCATTTT
cdr3_aa: CASSLPLGGHQPQHF

d_call: TRBD2
v_call: TRBV6-5
j_call: TRBJ2-1
clone_size: NA
cdr3_nt: TGTGCCAGCAACCTAGCGGGAGGGTCCTACAATGAGCAGTTCTTC
cdr3_aa: CASNLAGGSYNEQFF

d_call: NA
v_call: TRBV5-6
j_call: TRBJ1-5
clone_size: few
cdr3_nt: TGTGCCAGCAGCTCGGCAGGGTATCAGCCCCAGCATTTT
cdr3_aa: CASSSAGYQPQHF

d_call: TRBD1
v_call: TRBV5-1
j_call: TRBJ1-2
clone_size: NA
cdr3_nt: TGCGCCAGCAGCGTGGGGACAGATACTAACTATGGCTACACCTTC
cdr3_aa: CASSVGTDTNYGYTF

d_call: NA
v_call: TRBV25-1
j_call: TRBJ1-2
clone_size: NA
cdr3_nt: TGTGCCAGCAGTGAATATACAGGCAGCGTGGGTGGTGGCTACACCTTC
cdr3_aa: CASSEYTGSVGGGYTF

d_call: NA
v_call: TRBV3-1/TRBV3-2
j_call: TRBJ2-7
clone_size: NA
cdr3_nt: TGTGCCAGCAGCCACCTCCGGTACGAGCAGTACTTC
cdr3_aa: CASSHLRYEQYF

d_call: TRBD2
v_call: TRBV7-8
j_call: TRBJ2-4
clone_size: NA
cdr3_nt: TGTGCCAGCAGCTTCGGGACTAGCGGAAAAAACATTCAGTACTTC
cdr3_aa: CASSFGTSGKNIQYF

d_call: NA
v_call: TRBV27
j_call: TRBJ2-7
clone_size: NA
cdr3_nt: TGTGCCAGCACCCCGGCGAGAAGTAGCGGTTGGAGCGGGTATTACGAGCAGTACTTC
cdr3_aa: CASTPARSSGWSGYYEQYF

d_call: TRBD1
v_call: TRBV4-1
j_call: TRBJ1-3
clone_size: once
cdr3_nt: TGCGCCAGCAGCCAAGATGGGGCAGGGGGCGCGTGGGGAAACACCATATATTTT
cdr3_aa: CASSQDGAGGAWGNTIYF

d_call: NA
v_call: TRBV6-5
j_call: TRBJ1-1
clone_size: NA
cdr3_nt: TGTGCCAGCAGTTACTCGGCGGGGGCGGGCACTGAAGCTTTCTTT
cdr3_aa: CASSYSAGAGTEAFF

d_call: TRBD2
v_call: TRBV6-5
j_call: TRBJ2-2
clone_size: NA
cdr3_nt: TGTGCCAGTAGAGAGCGGGGGAACACCGGGGAGCTGTTTTTT
cdr3_aa: CASRERGNTGELFF

d_call: TRBD1
v_call: TRBV11-3
j_call: TRBJ2-2
clone_size: NA
cdr3_nt: TGTGCCAGCAGCTTAGGGGGGACAGCGAACACCGGGGAGCTGTTTTTT
cdr3_aa: CASSLGGTANTGELFF

d_call: TRBD1
v_call: TRBV5-1
j_call: TRBJ1-1
clone_size: NA
cdr3_nt: TGCGCCAGCAGCTTCACAGGGGAAAGGACTGAAGCTTTCTTT
cdr3_aa: CASSFTGERTEAFF

d_call: TRBD1
v_call: TRBV28
j_call: TRBJ1-2
clone_size: NA
cdr3_nt: TGTGCCAGCAGCAAAGACAGGGCAAGCTATGGCTACACCTTC
cdr3_aa: CASSKDRASYGYTF

d_call: NA
v_call: TRBV3-1/TRBV3-2
j_call: TRBJ2-5
clone_size: once
cdr3_nt: TGTGCCAGCAGCCAGACTAGTTTCCCCCTCCAAGAGACCCAGTACTTC
cdr3_aa: CASSQTSFPLQETQYF